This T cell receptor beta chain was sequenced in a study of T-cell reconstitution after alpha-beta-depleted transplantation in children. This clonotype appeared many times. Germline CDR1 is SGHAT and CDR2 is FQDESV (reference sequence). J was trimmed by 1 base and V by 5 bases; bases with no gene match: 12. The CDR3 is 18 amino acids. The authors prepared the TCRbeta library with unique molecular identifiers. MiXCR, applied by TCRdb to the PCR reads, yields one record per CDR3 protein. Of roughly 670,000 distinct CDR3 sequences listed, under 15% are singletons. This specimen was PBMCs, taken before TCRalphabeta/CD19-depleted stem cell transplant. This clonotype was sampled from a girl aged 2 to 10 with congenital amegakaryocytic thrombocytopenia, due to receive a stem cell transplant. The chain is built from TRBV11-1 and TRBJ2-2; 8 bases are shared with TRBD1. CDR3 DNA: TGTGCCAGCAGCCTCGACAGGGGTCCAAACCTGAACACCGGGGAGCTGTTTTTT. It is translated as CASSLDRGPNLNTGELFF.